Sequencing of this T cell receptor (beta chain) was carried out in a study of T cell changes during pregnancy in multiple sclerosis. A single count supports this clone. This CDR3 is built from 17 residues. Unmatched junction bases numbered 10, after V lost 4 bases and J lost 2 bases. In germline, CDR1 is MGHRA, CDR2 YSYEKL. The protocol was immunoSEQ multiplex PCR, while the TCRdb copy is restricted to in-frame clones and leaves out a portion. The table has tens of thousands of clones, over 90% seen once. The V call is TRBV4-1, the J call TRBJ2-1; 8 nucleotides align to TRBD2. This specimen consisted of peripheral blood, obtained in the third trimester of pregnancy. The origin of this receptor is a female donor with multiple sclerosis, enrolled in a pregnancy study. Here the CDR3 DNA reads TGCGCCAGCAGCCCTCGGTTTAGCGGGAACCCCTACAATGAGCAGTTCTTC. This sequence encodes CASSPRFSGNPYNEQFF.